The 23 T cell receptor beta chains reported below all come from one sample, sequenced in a study of CD8+ T cells in alopecia areata. Sequencing relied on a cDNA template that was reverse transcribed from extracted RNA. Clones were sequenced by immunoSEQ multiplex PCR, and TCRdb holds only the in-frame ones, with some missing. The sample has 150,000 to 200,000 clones, over 55% seen once. The sample consisted of CD4+ T cells sorted from blood, taken at week 0. The source of these receptors is a human donor with alopecia areata.

The chain recombines TRBV9 with TRBJ2-5, with D tentatively TRBD1 (6 bases). Germline V CDR1 and CDR2: SGDLS, YYNGEE. The V gene lost 0 bases and the J gene lost 3 bases, with 12 bases spanning the gap. The CDR3 sequence is 15 residues long. Written as DNA, the CDR3 is TGTGCCAGCAGCGTAGCTCCACAGGGAAAAGAGACCCAGTACTTC. Translating gives CASSVAPQGKETQYF.

The V and J genes are TRBV7-2 and TRBJ2-1, with 8 bases that match TRBD2. Germline lookup yields CDR1 SGHTA and CDR2 FQGNSA. This CDR3 comprises 17 residues. After removal of 5 bases from V and 6 bases from J, the junction contained 15 bases not matched to a gene. The CDR3 is CASSPRRRGGLGNEQFF. The CDR3, as DNA: TGTGCCAGCAGCCCCCGCAGGCGCGGGGGGTTGGGCAATGAGCAGTTCTTC.

This clone was detected only a few times. This chain joins TRBV27 and TRBJ2-1; D may correspond to TRBD1 or TRBD2 (6 bases each). CDR1 is MNHEY, CDR2 SMNVEV, per germline (reference sequence). V lost 8 bases and J lost 6, with 23 bases in between. The CDR3 has 16 amino acids. The DNA for the CDR3 is TGTGCCAGCTCCCTTGGCGGGACATCGATCGTCAATGAGCAGTTCTTC. It specifies CASSLGGTSIVNEQFF.

The rearrangement joins TRBV5-1 to TRBJ2-3; D remains unclear. Germline CDR1 is SGHRS and CDR2 is YFSETQ. The CDR3 runs 17 residues. V was clipped by 0 bases and J by 1 base, with 15 bases between them. CDR3 DNA: TGCGCCAGCAGCTTGGGGGTCGGGCCTCGGCGCACAGATACGCAGTATTTT. This codes for CASSLGVGPRRTDTQYF.

This chain connects TRBV6-1 to TRBJ2-7; either TRBD1 or TRBD2 may supply D (6 bases each). CDR3 length: 15 amino acids. V was clipped by 6 bases and J by 3 bases, with 18 bases between them. Looked up from germline, CDR1 is MNHNS and CDR2 is SASEGT. The CDR3: CASRVNAGEVYEQYF. CDR3 DNA: TGTGCCAGCAGGGTTAACGCAGGGGAGGTCTACGAGCAGTACTTC.

V usage is TRBV14 and J usage is TRBJ1-2, with 9 bases that match TRBD1. Trimming cost V 1 base and J 8 bases; bases outside gene matches: 5. CDR3 length: 14 amino acids. Germline CDR1 and CDR2: SGHDN and FVKESK. In DNA form, the CDR3 reads TGTGCCAGCAGCCAAGTTAGGACAGGGGACGGCTACACCTTC. Translation: CASSQVRTGDGYTF.

This clone has just one count. The chain is built from TRBV28 and TRBJ2-7; 11 bases fit TRBD1. CDR1 MDHEN and CDR2 SYDVKM come from the germline V gene. V was pared by 3 bases and J by 6 bases, with 4 bases of the junction left unmatched. This CDR3 has 14 amino acids. The CDR3 nucleotides read TGTGCCAGCAGTTTGCTGGGACAGGGGGTCGAGCAGTACTTC. This gives the protein CASSLLGQGVEQYF.

The V gene is TRBV29-1, the J gene TRBJ2-1, with 9 nucleotides matching TRBD1. The germline CDR1 and CDR2 sequences are SQVTM and ANQGSEA. The CDR3 loop spans 14 amino acids. V lost 6 bases and J lost 12; bases outside the gene matches: 15. In nucleotides, the CDR3 is TGCAGCGTGGGGCCCGGGACAGGGATGCTTCGGCAGTTCTTC. It specifies CSVGPGTGMLRQFF.

The genes are TRBV29-1 and TRBJ2-7; the D call may be TRBD1 or TRBD2 (6 bases each). V shed 6 bases and J shed 6 bases, with 12 bases lying between them. The CDR3 has 11 residues. Germline V gives CDR1 SQVTM, CDR2 ANQGSEA. For the CDR3, the DNA is TGCAGCGTGGGGGCGGGGTTCGAGCAGTACTTC. As protein: CSVGAGFEQYF.

The V call is TRBV29-1, the J call TRBJ1-1; no clear D gene. This CDR3 spans 13 amino acids. The V and J ends lost 2 bases and 3 bases respectively, with 10 bases between them. The V gene's germline CDR1 is SQVTM and CDR2 ANQGSEA. The CDR3 protein is CSVEPRMDTEAFF. CDR3 DNA: TGCAGCGTTGAACCTCGGATGGACACTGAAGCTTTCTTT.

This chain connects TRBV25-1 to TRBJ1-6; no firm D call. This CDR3 has 15 amino acids. Germline values: CDR1 MGHDK, CDR2 SYGVNS. V was trimmed by 1 base and J by 9 bases, leaving 13 bases between them. CDR3 amino acids: CASSEFGSGGSPLHF. CDR3 DNA sequence: TGTGCCAGCAGTGAATTTGGGTCGGGAGGTTCACCCCTCCACTTT.

Here the CDR3 DNA reads TGCAGCGGCTCTTTCGGGCGAGAGACCCAGTACTTC. It is translated as CSGSFGRETQYF. The chain has TRBV29-1 and TRBJ2-5, with D hard to call. CDR1 and CDR2 from the germline V gene are SQVTM and ANQGSEA. The CDR3 extends over 12 amino acids. Trimming removed 7 bases at V and 4 bases at J, with 13 bases between.

This CDR3 is CASSPGGSGANVLTF. The CDR3 coding sequence is TGTGCCAGCAGCCCCGGGGGCTCTGGGGCCAACGTCCTGACTTTC. The genes are TRBV14 and TRBJ2-6; D possibly corresponds to TRBD2 (6 bases). The CDR3 runs to 15 residues. The germline CDR1 and CDR2 sequences are SGHDN and FVKESK. V was clipped by 4 bases and J by 0 bases, with 7 bases between them. The full variable domain, completed using reference TRBV14 and TRBJ2-6, is EAGVTQFPSHSVIEKGQTVTLRCDPISGHDNLYWYRRVMGKEIKFLLHFVKESKQDESGMPNNRFLAERTGGTYSTLKVQPAELEDSGVYFCASSPGGSGANVLTFGAGSRLTVL.

This clone was counted between two and nine times. This chain links TRBV28 with TRBJ2-4, with 9 bases fitting TRBD2. Unmatched junction bases numbered 2, after V lost 5 bases and J lost 0 bases. Per germline, CDR1 MDHEN and CDR2 SYDVKM. This CDR3 has 15 amino acids. In DNA form, the CDR3 reads TGTGCCAGCAGTCCTAGCGGGGTAGCCAAAAACATTCAGTACTTC. Protein product: CASSPSGVAKNIQYF.

This rearrangement joins TRBV7-8 to TRBJ2-7; D is perhaps TRBD2 (5 bases). With 4 bases removed from V and 5 bases from J, the gap between germline ends came to 15 bases. Germline loops: CDR1 SGHVS, CDR2 FQNEAQ. This CDR3 is 14 amino acids long. DNA for the CDR3: TGTGCCAGCAGCTCCCTTGGAGGTCGGGACGAGCAGTACTTC. It translates to CASSSLGGRDEQYF.

The chain recombines TRBV7-8 with TRBJ2-5, with 10 nucleotides matching TRBD2. This CDR3 is built from 18 residues. V shed 1 base, J shed 4 bases, and the junction held 12 bases outside the gene matches. Germline-derived CDR1 and CDR2 are SGHVS and FQNEAQ. CDR3 amino acids: CASSLESGGVRSRETQYF. The CDR3 DNA sequence: TGTGCCAGCAGCTTAGAAAGCGGGGGGGTTAGGAGTAGAGAGACCCAGTACTTC.

This chain uses TRBV29-1 with TRBJ2-5; 8 bases align to TRBD1. The J segment lost 5 bases and the V segment lost 7 bases, leaving 3 bases of the junction unmatched. In germline, CDR1 is SQVTM, CDR2 ANQGSEA. The CDR3 is 11 amino acids. The CDR3 DNA follows: TGCAGCGCGGGACAGGTGGAGACCCAGTACTTC. Residues: CSAGQVETQYF.

In its sample, this clone was seen once. The CDR3 spells CAWSVKASRMSYGYTF. The DNA for the CDR3 is TGTGCCTGGAGTGTAAAGGCCTCCCGAATGTCCTATGGCTACACCTTC. This chain joins TRBV30 and TRBJ1-2; D unresolved. Germline CDR1 is GTSNPN and CDR2 is SVGIG (reference sequence). The CDR3 covers 16 residues. Trimming took 0 bases from V and 4 from J, leaving 18 bases between them.

This clone was seen a handful of times. The gene calls are TRBV19 and TRBJ1-6, with 12 positions matching TRBD1. The length of the CDR3 is 18 residues. V shed 11 bases, J shed 5 bases, and the junction held 16 bases outside the gene matches. The germline V gene encodes CDR1 LNHDA and CDR2 SQIVND (reference sequence). The chain's CDR3 is CAGPSGTGGIGDNSPLHF. The CDR3 DNA is TGTGCCGGACCATCCGGGACAGGGGGCATAGGGGATAATTCACCCCTCCACTTT.

This clone appeared once. The V and J genes are TRBV19 and TRBJ1-1; D uncertain. V shed 3 bases and J shed 5 bases, with 10 bases lying between them. The CDR3 sequence is 13 residues long. The germline CDR1 and CDR2 sequences are LNHDA and SQIVND (reference sequence). DNA for the CDR3: TGTGCCAGTAGTATGGTTAGGAAAACTGAAGCTTTCTTT. Translation gives CASSMVRKTEAFF.

This clone came up a few times. V and J are TRBV30 and TRBJ1-1, with TRBD1 matching 8 bases. The CDR3 loop spans 13 amino acids. Trimming took 2 bases from V and 2 from J; bases not matched to a gene: 1. Germline CDR1 reads GTSNPN; CDR2 reads SVGIG (reference sequence). CDR3 residues: CAWSSGGNTEAFF. CDR3 bases: TGTGCCTGGAGTTCAGGGGGCAACACTGAAGCTTTCTTT.

The chain links TRBV29-1 to TRBJ2-5; tentatively, D is TRBD2 (6 bases). The V gene lost 3 bases and the J gene lost 1 base, with 12 bases spanning the gap. Germline V gene data show CDR1 as SQVTM and CDR2 as ANQGSEA. CDR3 length: 14 amino acids. CDR3 loop: CSVDYGGTQETQYF. CDR3 in DNA: TGCAGCGTTGATTATGGGGGGACCCAAGAGACCCAGTACTTC.

This chain links TRBV5-1 with TRBJ2-1; 11 nucleotides align to TRBD2. The CDR3 has 14 amino acids. Trimming removed 0 bases from V and 9 bases from J; junction bases left unmatched: 2. CDR1 SGHRS and CDR2 YFSETQ come from the germline V gene. CDR3 DNA: TGCGCCAGCAGCTTGGAGCTAGCGGGAGGTGAGCAGTTCTTC. It translates to CASSLELAGGEQFF.